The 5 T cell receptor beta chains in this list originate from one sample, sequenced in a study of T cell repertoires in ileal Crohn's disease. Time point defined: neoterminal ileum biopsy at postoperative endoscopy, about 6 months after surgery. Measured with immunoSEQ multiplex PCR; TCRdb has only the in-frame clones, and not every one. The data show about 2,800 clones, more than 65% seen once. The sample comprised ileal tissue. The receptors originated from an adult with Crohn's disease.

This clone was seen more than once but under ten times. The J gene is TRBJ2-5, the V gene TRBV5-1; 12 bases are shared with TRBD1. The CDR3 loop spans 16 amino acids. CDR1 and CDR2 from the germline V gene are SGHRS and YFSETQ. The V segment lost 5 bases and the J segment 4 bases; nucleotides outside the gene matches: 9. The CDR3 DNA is TGCGCCAGCAGATCCGGGACAGGGGGCGAGGGAGAGACCCAGTACTTC. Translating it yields CASRSGTGGEGETQYF.

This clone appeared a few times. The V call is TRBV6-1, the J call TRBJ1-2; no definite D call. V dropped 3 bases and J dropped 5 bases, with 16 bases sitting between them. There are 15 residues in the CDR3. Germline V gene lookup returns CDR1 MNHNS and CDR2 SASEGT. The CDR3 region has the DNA TGTGCCAGCAGTGAGAACTCCCACGGGTCTTATGGCTACACCTTC. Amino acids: CASSENSHGSYGYTF.

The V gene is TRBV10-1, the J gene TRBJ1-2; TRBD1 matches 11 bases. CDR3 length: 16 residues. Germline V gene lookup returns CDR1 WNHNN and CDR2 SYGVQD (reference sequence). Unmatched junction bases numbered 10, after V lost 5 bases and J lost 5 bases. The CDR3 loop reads CASSRTGGELKYGYTF. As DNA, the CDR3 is TGCGCCAGCAGTCGGACAGGGGGCGAGCTGAAGTATGGCTACACCTTC.

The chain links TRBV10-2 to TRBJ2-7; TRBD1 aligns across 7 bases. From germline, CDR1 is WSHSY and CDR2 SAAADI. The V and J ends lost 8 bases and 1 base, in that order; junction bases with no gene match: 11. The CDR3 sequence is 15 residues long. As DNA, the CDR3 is TGCGCCAGCGGAAGGCCGAGGACAGGATCCTACGAGCAGTACTTC. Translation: CASGRPRTGSYEQYF.

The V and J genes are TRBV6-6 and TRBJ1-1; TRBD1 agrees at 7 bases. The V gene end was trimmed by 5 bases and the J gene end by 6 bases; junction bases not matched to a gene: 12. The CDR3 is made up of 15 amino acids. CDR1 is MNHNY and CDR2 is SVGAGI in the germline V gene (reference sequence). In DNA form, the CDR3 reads TGTGCCAGCAGTGACCGTCCAGGGGGGATAGCTGAAGCTTTCTTT. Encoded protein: CASSDRPGGIAEAFF.